The rows below give T cell receptor beta chains drawn from one sample of a study of cytomegalovirus exposure and HLA in healthy donors. Data came from immunoSEQ multiplex PCR; TCRdb stores just in-frame clones and leaves some out. The table has some 240,000 clones, around 88% seen once. Sequenced input: PBMCs. The receptor source for this set is a woman in her thirties in good health and CMV-seropositive. Both conserved end residues are part of each CDR3. D genes are given only for firm matches. Size is stated for part of the rows, as once, few or many counts, or as a class when the clone is expanded.

CDR3 protein,CDR3 DNA,D gene,clone size,V gene,J gene
CASSRGAGDYNEQFF,TGCGCCAGCAGCAGGGGGGCGGGAGACTACAATGAGCAGTTCTTC,NA,NA,TRBV5-1,TRBJ2-1
CASSLRGSYGYTF,TGTGCCAGCAGCTTACGGGGGTCATATGGCTACACCTTC,NA,NA,TRBV7-2,TRBJ1-2
CSNSEITGLGAATGELFF,TGCAGCAACTCCGAGATAACAGGTTTGGGGGCGGCCACCGGGGAGCTGTTTTTT,NA,NA,TRBV29-1,TRBJ2-2
CASSLRESTYNEQFF,TGTGCCAGCAGTTTGCGGGAATCCACCTACAATGAGCAGTTCTTC,NA,NA,TRBV27,TRBJ2-1
CATSWRASGELFF,TGTGCCACCAGCTGGCGGGCGTCCGGGGAGCTGTTTTTT,NA,once,TRBV15,TRBJ2-2
CASSTSGTGPYEQYF,TGCGCCAGCAGCACCTCCGGGACAGGCCCCTACGAGCAGTACTTC,TRBD1,NA,TRBV5-1,TRBJ2-7
CASQKAGGISKNIQYF,TGTGCCAGCCAAAAAGCGGGAGGTATCTCCAAAAACATTCAGTACTTC,TRBD2,few,TRBV27,TRBJ2-4
CASSRGTEITGELFF,TGTGCCAGCAGCCGCGGGACAGAAATCACCGGGGAGCTGTTTTTT,NA,NA,TRBV6-5,TRBJ2-2
CASSLFGQNTGELFF,TGTGCCAGCAGCTTATTTGGCCAGAACACCGGGGAGCTGTTTTTT,NA,few,TRBV11-3,TRBJ2-2
CASSRTSGVSYEQYF,TGTGCCAGCAGCCGGACTAGCGGGGTCTCCTACGAGCAGTACTTC,TRBD2,NA,TRBV5-4,TRBJ2-7
CASRTSGYNEQFF,TGTGCCAGCCGGACTAGCGGCTACAATGAGCAGTTCTTC,TRBD2,NA,TRBV2,TRBJ2-1
CAISEAGRGTEAFF,TGTGCCATCAGTGAGGCCGGACGGGGCACTGAAGCTTTCTTT,NA,NA,TRBV10-3,TRBJ1-1
CATHPLRFYNEQFF,TGTGCCACCCACCCCCTACGGTTTTACAATGAGCAGTTCTTC,NA,NA,TRBV2,TRBJ2-1
CASSKPGQGNYEQYF,TGTGCCAGTAGTAAACCGGGACAGGGGAACTACGAGCAGTACTTC,TRBD1,NA,TRBV19,TRBJ2-7
CASSTLAGGPYEQFF,TGTGCCAGCAGTACACTAGCGGGAGGGCCGTATGAGCAGTTCTTC,TRBD2,NA,TRBV6-1,TRBJ2-1